These T cell receptor beta chains were read from a single sample in a study of T cells in Graves' hyperthyroidism and ophthalmopathy. TCRdb called the multiplex PCR reads again in MiXCR, with one record for every CDR3 protein. The table has about 380,000 distinct CDR3 sequences, about 18% seen once; the top ten hold 35% to 45%. The specimen was blood. The source is a young man with Graves' ophthalmopathy. CDR3s include the opening cysteine and the closing phenylalanine or tryptophan. The order of the fields is clone size, D gene, J gene, V gene, CDR3 DNA, CDR3 protein. D genes are given only for firm matches. Expanded clones are given a class, and other clones once, few, many or no size at all.

clone size: few; D gene: NA; J gene: TRBJ2-3; V gene: TRBV7-3; CDR3 DNA: TGTGCCAGCAGCTTAACGGTTGGCTCCGAGGGCACAGATACGCAGTATTTT; CDR3 protein: CASSLTVGSEGTDTQYF
clone size: many; D gene: TRBD1; J gene: TRBJ1-1; V gene: TRBV12-3/TRBV12-4; CDR3 DNA: TGTGCCAGCAGTTTCCGGACAGGTGAAGCTTTCTTT; CDR3 protein: CASSFRTGEAFF
clone size: NA; D gene: NA; J gene: TRBJ2-1; V gene: TRBV24-1; CDR3 DNA: TGTGCCACCAGTGATTTGTCCTTAAACAATGAGCAGTTCTTC; CDR3 protein: CATSDLSLNNEQFF
clone size: many; D gene: TRBD2; J gene: TRBJ2-7; V gene: TRBV7-9; CDR3 DNA: TGTGCCAGCAGCTTCCCCGAGACTAGCGGCTACGAGCAGTACTTC; CDR3 protein: CASSFPETSGYEQYF
clone size: NA; D gene: NA; J gene: TRBJ2-3; V gene: TRBV6-2/TRBV6-3; CDR3 DNA: TGTGCCAGCAGTTATTGGACGGCCACAGATACGCAGTATTTT; CDR3 protein: CASSYWTATDTQYF
clone size: NA; D gene: NA; J gene: TRBJ1-5; V gene: TRBV5-5; CDR3 DNA: TGTGCCAGCAGCTTGGAGGGGGACATATATCAGCCCCAGCATTTT; CDR3 protein: CASSLEGDIYQPQHF
clone size: many; D gene: TRBD1; J gene: TRBJ1-2; V gene: TRBV27; CDR3 DNA: TGTGCCAGCAGTTTAGGGGCGACAGGGAATGGCTACACCTTC; CDR3 protein: CASSLGATGNGYTF
clone size: NA; D gene: NA; J gene: TRBJ1-2; V gene: TRBV5-1; CDR3 DNA: TGCGCCAGCAGCGCTCCCCCCCTCACCGGGACAAGAGGAACAAACTATGGCTACACCTTC; CDR3 protein: CASSAPPLTGTRGTNYGYTF
clone size: many; D gene: NA; J gene: TRBJ2-7; V gene: TRBV7-9; CDR3 DNA: TGTGCCAGCAGCGACCGAACAGGATCAAGTGGGTACGAGCAGTACTTC; CDR3 protein: CASSDRTGSSGYEQYF
clone size: many; D gene: NA; J gene: TRBJ1-1; V gene: TRBV7-9; CDR3 DNA: TGTGCCAGCAGCTTGGCTGTTCCTGAAGCTTTCTTT; CDR3 protein: CASSLAVPEAFF
clone size: many; D gene: NA; J gene: TRBJ1-1; V gene: TRBV20-1; CDR3 DNA: TGCAGTGCTAGAGATCTGGTAGGGTCTGAAGCTTTCTTT; CDR3 protein: CSARDLVGSEAFF
clone size: many; D gene: NA; J gene: TRBJ1-6; V gene: TRBV3-1; CDR3 DNA: TGTGCCAGCAGCCAAGTGTCAGCTAATTCACCCCTCCACTTT; CDR3 protein: CASSQVSANSPLHF
clone size: few; D gene: NA; J gene: TRBJ2-7; V gene: TRBV9; CDR3 DNA: TGTGCCAGCAGCCTTCCTAGGAACGAGCAGTACTTC; CDR3 protein: CASSLPRNEQYF
clone size: NA; D gene: NA; J gene: TRBJ2-1; V gene: TRBV9; CDR3 DNA: TGTGCCAGCGGGGCCTTTGGCAGCGGTGCTTACAATGAGCAGTTCTTC; CDR3 protein: CASGAFGSGAYNEQFF
clone size: many; D gene: NA; J gene: TRBJ1-2; V gene: TRBV6-1; CDR3 DNA: TGTGCCAGCAGTGACGAGGGCGGACTAAACTATGGCTACACCTTC; CDR3 protein: CASSDEGGLNYGYTF
clone size: many; D gene: NA; J gene: TRBJ2-2; V gene: TRBV5-1; CDR3 DNA: TGCGCCAGCAGCTTGGATGGCAGGGGAATTTTTCCCGGGGAGCTGTTTTTT; CDR3 protein: CASSLDGRGIFPGELFF
clone size: NA; D gene: TRBD2; J gene: TRBJ2-1; V gene: TRBV6-2/TRBV6-3; CDR3 DNA: TGTGCCAGCAGTTATAGCGGGGGGGCAGGTGAGCAGTTCTTC; CDR3 protein: CASSYSGGAGEQFF
clone size: NA; D gene: NA; J gene: TRBJ1-1; V gene: TRBV19; CDR3 DNA: TGTGCCAGTACTCGAGGAAGGGCAGCTTTCTTT; CDR3 protein: CASTRGRAAFF
clone size: many; D gene: TRBD1; J gene: TRBJ2-7; V gene: TRBV6-1; CDR3 DNA: TGTGCCAGCAGTCGGGACAGGGACTACGAGCAGTACTTC; CDR3 protein: CASSRDRDYEQYF
clone size: many; D gene: NA; J gene: TRBJ2-3; V gene: TRBV20-1; CDR3 DNA: TGCAGTGCTAGTGGAGCTAGCAGCGCACGGGATACGCAGTATTTT; CDR3 protein: CSASGASSARDTQYF
clone size: many; D gene: NA; J gene: TRBJ1-1; V gene: TRBV9; CDR3 DNA: TGTGCCAGCAGCGTAGGGAAGAACACTGAAGCTTTCTTT; CDR3 protein: CASSVGKNTEAFF
clone size: few; D gene: TRBD2; J gene: TRBJ2-1; V gene: TRBV6-1; CDR3 DNA: TGTGCCAGAAGGAGAAGCGGGGGGGAGGACAATGAGCAGTTCTTC; CDR3 protein: CARRRSGGEDNEQFF
clone size: many; D gene: NA; J gene: TRBJ2-3; V gene: TRBV6-1; CDR3 DNA: TGTGCCAGCAGCACCTATGCGTTAAGAACAGATACGCAGTATTTT; CDR3 protein: CASSTYALRTDTQYF
clone size: many; D gene: NA; J gene: TRBJ1-1; V gene: TRBV7-6; CDR3 DNA: TGTGCCAGCAGCAACGACATTGGCACTGAAGCTTTCTTT; CDR3 protein: CASSNDIGTEAFF
clone size: many; D gene: NA; J gene: TRBJ2-3; V gene: TRBV24-1; CDR3 DNA: TGTGCCACCGTCCCCCGGGATAGCACAGATACGCAGTATTTT; CDR3 protein: CATVPRDSTDTQYF
clone size: few; D gene: NA; J gene: TRBJ2-5; V gene: TRBV5-1; CDR3 DNA: TGCGCCAGCCATTTGTTGGGAGTGGAGACCCAGTACTTC; CDR3 protein: CASHLLGVETQYF
clone size: NA; D gene: TRBD1; J gene: TRBJ2-5; V gene: TRBV6-2/TRBV6-3; CDR3 DNA: TGTGCCAGCAGACGGGACAGCCCTGAGACCCAGTACTTC; CDR3 protein: CASRRDSPETQYF
clone size: many; D gene: NA; J gene: TRBJ2-3; V gene: TRBV12-3/TRBV12-4; CDR3 DNA: TGTGCCAGCACCAGTGGCGGGGTGACAGATACGCAGTATTTT; CDR3 protein: CASTSGGVTDTQYF
clone size: many; D gene: NA; J gene: TRBJ1-3; V gene: TRBV5-1; CDR3 DNA: TGCGCCAGCAGCCCCGAGGGGGGATCTGGAAACACCATATATTTT; CDR3 protein: CASSPEGGSGNTIYF
clone size: NA; D gene: TRBD2; J gene: TRBJ2-1; V gene: TRBV11-2; CDR3 DNA: TGTGCCAGCAGCTTAATGCCAGCGGGGGACTACAATGAGCAGTTCTTC; CDR3 protein: CASSLMPAGDYNEQFF
clone size: many; D gene: NA; J gene: TRBJ2-1; V gene: TRBV5-1; CDR3 DNA: TGCGCCAGCAGCTTGGCCTTTCAGGGGAATGAGCAGTTCTTC; CDR3 protein: CASSLAFQGNEQFF
clone size: many; D gene: NA; J gene: TRBJ2-3; V gene: TRBV20-1; CDR3 DNA: TGCAGTGCCCAAACGCAGTATTTT; CDR3 protein: CSAQTQYF
clone size: NA; D gene: TRBD2; J gene: TRBJ2-1; V gene: TRBV27; CDR3 DNA: TGTGCCAGCAGACCCAGGAGCGGGGGCCCTACCTACAATGAGCAGTTCTTC; CDR3 protein: CASRPRSGGPTYNEQFF
clone size: NA; D gene: TRBD1; J gene: TRBJ1-2; V gene: TRBV9; CDR3 DNA: TGTGCCAGCAGCGCGGGACAGGGGATCGACTATGGCTACACCTTC; CDR3 protein: CASSAGQGIDYGYTF
clone size: NA; D gene: TRBD1; J gene: TRBJ1-6; V gene: TRBV6-4; CDR3 DNA: TGTGCCAGCAGTGACGGACAGGGTCCCAATTCACCCCTCCACTTT; CDR3 protein: CASSDGQGPNSPLHF
clone size: NA; D gene: NA; J gene: TRBJ2-3; V gene: TRBV6-6; CDR3 DNA: TGTGCCAGCAGTTACTCGCGGCGGGGCGGAAATACGCAGTATTTT; CDR3 protein: CASSYSRRGGNTQYF
clone size: NA; D gene: NA; J gene: TRBJ1-1; V gene: TRBV10-3; CDR3 DNA: TGTGCCATCAGTGAGTCAGGGACACTGAACACTGAAGCTTTCTTT; CDR3 protein: CAISESGTLNTEAFF
clone size: few; D gene: NA; J gene: TRBJ1-5; V gene: TRBV4-1; CDR3 DNA: TGCGCCAGCAGCCAAGATATGGGGGCGGGTCAGCCCCAGCATTTT; CDR3 protein: CASSQDMGAGQPQHF
clone size: many; D gene: TRBD1; J gene: TRBJ1-2; V gene: TRBV12-3/TRBV12-4; CDR3 DNA: TGTGCCAGCAGCCCAGGACAGGGTTGGAACTATGGCTACACCTTC; CDR3 protein: CASSPGQGWNYGYTF
clone size: NA; D gene: NA; J gene: TRBJ1-1; V gene: TRBV2; CDR3 DNA: TGTGCCAGCAGTAAGACACCGAACACTGAAGCTTTCTTT; CDR3 protein: CASSKTPNTEAFF
clone size: few; D gene: TRBD1; J gene: TRBJ1-2; V gene: TRBV7-9; CDR3 DNA: TGTGCCAGCAGATCTGACAGGGCCCCTAACTATGGCTACACCTTC; CDR3 protein: CASRSDRAPNYGYTF
clone size: few; D gene: NA; J gene: TRBJ2-2; V gene: TRBV15; CDR3 DNA: TGTGCCACCAGCGGCCCCCGGGGGAACACCGGGGAGCTGTTTTTT; CDR3 protein: CATSGPRGNTGELFF